Shown below are 17 T cell receptor beta chains from a single sample sequenced in a study of blood T cells in healthy people across ages. Then a second PCR, running about 6 to 11 cycles, was carried out with a sample-barcoded 5' primer and a J-beta primer mix. TCRdb used MiXCR to reprocess the 5' RACE reads, holding one entry per CDR3 protein. The sample consists of approximately 810,000 distinct CDR3 sequences, under 30% of them appearing once. The source material was blood. The receptors originated from a woman at least 80 years old in good health.

This clonotype was seen a handful of times. With a much larger clone just one base away, this may be a read error. The rearrangement uses TRBV20-1 and TRBJ2-5; D remains ambiguous. In germline, CDR1 is DFQATT, CDR2 SNEGSKA (reference sequence). This CDR3 contains 12 residues. The CDR3 sequence: CRASQLEETQYF. The CDR3 nucleotides read TGCAGGGCTAGTCAGCTCGAAGAGACCCAGTACTTC.

To note about this clonotype: A much larger clone differs from this one at a single base, so this may be a read error. The chain combines TRBV21-1 with TRBJ2-3; TRBD2, the D gene given by the table, was not confirmed from the DNA. TRBV21-1 is marked as a pseudogene. The CDR3 has 16 residues. As DNA, the CDR3 is TGTGCCGGCAGCAGCGGGACGGTTGTCTACACAGATACGCAGTATTTT. Its translation: CAGSSGTVVYTDTQYF.

J is TRBJ2-5 and V is TRBV19; perhaps TRBD2 as D (5 bases). Germline values: CDR1 LNHDA, CDR2 SQIVND (reference sequence). The CDR3 is 16 amino acids. Trimming took 6 bases from V and 3 from J, leaving 20 bases between them. For the CDR3, the DNA is TGTGCCAGTAGGATCAGAGGGTGGCACCGAGAAGAGACCCAGTACTTC. Translation: CASRIRGWHREETQYF.

This rearrangement joins TRBV7-6 to TRBJ2-5; 7 bases line up with TRBD2. Germline V gene lookup returns CDR1 SGHVS and CDR2 FNYEAQ. CDR3 length equals 12 residues. Losses at the gene ends were 6 bases for V and 5 bases for J; bases not matched to a gene: 3. This CDR3 reads CASRRGWETQYF. In DNA, the CDR3 is TGTGCCAGCAGGCGGGGGTGGGAGACCCAGTACTTC.

Note on this clonotype: Being one base from a much bigger clone, this may be a read error. The chain carries TRBV12-3 or TRBV12-4 and TRBJ2-1; the D call may be TRBD1 or TRBD2 (6 bases each). The J call is uncertain, as TRBJ2-7 better fits the DNA end. The CDR3 has 14 amino acids. The CDR3 DNA reads TGTGCCAGCAGTTTGGGGGGCTCCTACAATGAGCAGTACTTC. Protein sequence: CASSLGGSYNEQYF.

To note about this clonotype: A much larger clone sits a single nucleotide away, making a read error possible. This chain joins TRBV20-1 and TRBJ2-5; D may be TRBD1 (6 bases). CDR1 and CDR2 (germline): DFQATT, SNEGSKA (reference sequence). This CDR3 contains 11 residues. Trimming took 0 bases from V and 13 from J, leaving 12 bases between them. The CDR3 DNA reads TGCAGTGCTAGAGACTTAGGGGGTTGGTACTTC. Translating gives CSARDLGGWYF.

Regarding this clonotype: A much larger clone sits a single nucleotide away, making a read error possible. The missing conserved phenylalanine or tryptophan at the end of this CDR3 makes a read error likely. This sequence joins TRBV9 and TRBJ2-5, with TRBD2 identical over 8 bases. Losses at the gene ends were 2 bases for V and 5 bases for J; bases not matched to a gene: 5. The CDR3 is 14 residues long. In germline, CDR1 is SGDLS, CDR2 YYNGEE. CDR3 DNA: TGTGCCAGCAGCGTCGGACTAGCAGCTGAGACCCAGTACGTC. Its protein is CASSVGLAAETQYV.

The rearrangement joins TRBV20-1 to TRBJ2-3, with 7 nucleotides matching TRBD1. The germline gives CDR1 DFQATT, CDR2 SNEGSKA (reference sequence). This CDR3 is built from 13 residues. The CDR3 sequence is CRAGGSITDTQYF. CDR3 DNA: TGCAGGGCAGGGGGATCTATCACAGATACGCAGTATTTT.

As concerns this clonotype: A much larger clone lies one base from this, so it may be a read error. The CDR3 DNA follows: TGTGCCAGCAGCTTCGGACGGTCGAACACTGAAGCTTTCTTT. Translation gives CASSFGRSNTEAFF. The chain joins TRBV7-2 to TRBJ1-1, with D hard to call. Germline lookup yields CDR1 SGHTA and CDR2 FQGNSA. The germline V and J ends were trimmed by 3 bases and 1 base, with 9 bases remaining between them. This CDR3 spans 14 amino acids. The full variable domain, rest sourced from reference TRBV7-2 and TRBJ1-1, is GAGVSQSPSNKVTEKGKDVELRCDPISGHTALYWYRQSLGQGLEFLIYFQGNSAPDKSGLPSDRFSAERTGGSVSTLTIQRTQQEDSAVYLCASSFGRSNTEAFFGQGTRLTVV.

This chain joins TRBV6-1 and TRBJ2-7, with D perhaps TRBD2 (5 bases). Looked up from germline, CDR1 is MNHNS and CDR2 is SASEGT. Trimming left V 10 bases short and J 3 bases short, with 16 bases between. There are 13 residues in the CDR3. DNA of the CDR3: TGTGCCACCTTTGTGCCGGGAATCTACGAGCAGTACTTC. It is translated as CATFVPGIYEQYF.

Many counts were recorded for this clonotype. The chain employs TRBV10-2 and TRBJ2-3; 8 bases are shared with TRBD2. The V segment lost 6 bases and the J segment 2 bases; nucleotides outside the gene matches: 10. CDR3 length: 16 amino acids. Germline assignment: CDR1 WSHSY and CDR2 SAAADI. In nucleotides, the CDR3 is TGCGCCAGCAGGATATCTAGCGGGCGGAACACAGATACGCAGTATTTT. Amino acid sequence: CASRISSGRNTDTQYF.

The CDR3 sequence is CASSEGLGRVILNEQFF. DNA of the CDR3: TGTGCCAGCAGTGAAGGTTTGGGCAGGGTCATTTTAAATGAGCAGTTCTTC. The rearrangement uses TRBV2 and TRBJ2-1; TRBD1 might be the D (5 bases). Trimming shortened V by 1 base and J by 7 bases, and 20 bases separated the two germline ends. Germline CDR1 reads SNHLY; CDR2 reads FYNNEI. This CDR3 has 17 amino acids.

This clonotype was detected many times. This rearrangement joins TRBV20-1 to TRBJ2-7; perhaps TRBD2 as D (6 bases). V was clipped by 8 bases and J by 2 bases, with 13 bases between them. Germline CDR1 is DFQATT and CDR2 is SNEGSKA (reference sequence). This CDR3 contains 12 residues. CDR3 nucleotides: TGCAGTAGCCCCGGGACTCCCTACGAGCAGTACTTC. This encodes CSSPGTPYEQYF.

This clonotype was counted many times. The J gene is TRBJ1-2, the V gene TRBV3-1, with 8 bases identical to TRBD1. Germline-derived CDR1 and CDR2 are LGHDT and YNNKEL (reference sequence). There are 22 residues in the CDR3. The ends lost 0 bases at V and 0 bases at J; junction bases unmatched: 21. In DNA, the CDR3 is TGTGCCAGCAGCCAAGATGACGGAAGATGGCGGCCCGGGACAGGAGCTAACTATGGCTACACCTTC. Protein: CASSQDDGRWRPGTGANYGYTF.

This clonotype showed up just a few times. Here the CDR3 reads CSGTENTEAFF. The CDR3 DNA is TGCAGCGGGACAGAGAACACTGAAGCTTTCTTT. The chain links TRBV29-1 to TRBJ1-1, with a possible D match to TRBD1 (6 bases). Looked up from germline, CDR1 is SQVTM and CDR2 is ANQGSEA. The CDR3 spans 11 residues. V lost 7 bases and J lost 1, with 7 bases in between. The variable domain in full, with the rest retrieved from reference TRBV29-1 and TRBJ1-1, is SAVISQKPSRDICQRGTSLTIQCQVDSQVTMMFWYRQQPGQSLTLIATANQGSEATYESGFVIDKFPISRPNLTFSTLTVSNMSPEDSSIYLCSGTENTEAFFGQGTRLTVV.

This clonotype was recorded at least ten times. This sequence joins TRBV6-5 and TRBJ2-7, with TRBD1 matching over 10 bases. The CDR3 has 16 residues. Germline V gene sequence: CDR1 MNHEY, CDR2 SVGAGI. V lost 0 bases to trimming and J lost 2 bases; unmatched junction nucleotides: 4. CDR3 amino acids: CASSYSYGTGAYEQYF. CDR3 bases: TGTGCCAGCAGTTACTCGTATGGGACAGGGGCCTACGAGCAGTACTTC.

In DNA, the CDR3 is TGTGCCAGCAGCCGGATCGGGAGTTCCTACAATGAGCAGTTCTTC. Translated: CASSRIGSSYNEQFF. The chain employs TRBV3-1 and TRBJ2-1; perhaps TRBD2 as D (6 bases). The length of the CDR3 is 15 residues. V lost 4 bases to trimming and J lost 1 base, with 11 bases between them. Germline loops: CDR1 LGHDT, CDR2 YNNKEL (reference sequence).